These 30 T cell receptor beta chains were all obtained from the same sample, sequenced in a study of response to subunit inactivated influenza vaccine (dated by TCRdb to 2016 to 2018). Receptors were amplified or captured by RT-PCR. Sequencing relied on an Illumina HiSeq 2500. TCRdb handled the public reads itself, with Q25 trimming in fastp and clone calling in MiXCR, and kept productive beta chains. Records with the same CDR3 protein are collapsed into one entry carrying the most frequent genes and DNA. The sample profile shows 300,000 to 350,000 distinct CDR3 sequences; 21% of them were found once. The ten largest clones take up 9.5% to 13% of the sample. Sequences were derived from PBMCs from blood, sampled 21 months after vaccination. The receptors stem from a man between 50 and 75 years old who received an inactivated influenza vaccine. Donor details come from another sample of the same person, matched by shared clones.

This clonotype was detected only a few times. The chain carries TRBV20-1 and TRBJ1-6; D unclear. V lost 4 bases to trimming and J lost 0 bases, with 7 bases between them. CDR1 is DFQATT, CDR2 SNEGSKA, per germline (reference sequence). The CDR3 has 14 residues. The CDR3 DNA reads TGCAGTGCTATGGCTAGCTCCTATAATTCACCCCTCCACTTT. It encodes CSAMASSYNSPLHF.

About this clonotype itself: A much larger clonotype is one base distant, so this may be a read error. CDR3 in amino acids: CASSGGLLNTEAFF. CDR3 coding DNA: TGCGCCAGCAGCGGGGGACTGTTGAACACTGAAGCTTTCTTT. The rearrangement uses TRBV5-1 and TRBJ1-1; weak D call: TRBD1 (5 bases). The germline V gene encodes CDR1 SGHRS and CDR2 YFSETQ. V gave up 4 bases and J gave up 0 bases, with 10 bases separating them. CDR3 length: 14 residues.

A few counts support this clonotype. V is TRBV10-3 and J is TRBJ1-2; D unclear. Trimming took 6 bases from V and 4 from J, leaving 9 bases between them. Germline lookup yields CDR1 ENHRY and CDR2 SYGVKD. CDR3 length: 12 residues. CDR3: CAIRSGVYGYTF. The CDR3 DNA is TGTGCCATCAGGAGCGGGGTCTATGGCTACACCTTC.

This clonotype was seen a handful of times. The V gene is TRBV7-2, the J gene TRBJ2-3, with D maybe TRBD2 (6 bases). The CDR3 has 15 amino acids. V shed 1 base and J shed 4 bases, with 12 bases lying between them. Germline CDR1 SGHTA, CDR2 FQGNSA. The CDR3 DNA reads as TGTGCCAGCAGCTTAGTTATTGGAGGGGCAGATACGCAGTATTTT. Translated: CASSLVIGGADTQYF.

The DNA of the CDR3 is TGTGCCAGCAGTGCGAGCCCTAGAGGCGAGACCCAGTACTTC. The encoded protein is CASSASPRGETQYF. The genes are TRBV28 and TRBJ2-5, with D uncertain. The germline V gene has CDR1 MDHEN and CDR2 SYDVKM. The CDR3 contains 14 residues. V dropped 5 bases and J dropped 5 bases, with 15 bases sitting between them. The whole variable domain, filled in from reference TRBV28 and TRBJ2-5, reads DVKVTQSSRYLVKRTGEKVFLECVQDMDHENMFWYRQDPGLGLRLIYFSYDVKMKEKGDIPEGYSVSREKKERFSLILESASTNQTSMYLCASSASPRGETQYFGPGTRLLVL.

The V and J genes are TRBV12-3 or TRBV12-4 and TRBJ2-2, with TRBD1 as a possible D gene (6 bases). V was trimmed by 6 bases and J by 1 base, leaving 18 bases between them. The length of the CDR3 is 17 residues. The CDR3 loop reads CASRSPLRDKNTGELFF. CDR3 bases: TGTGCCAGCAGATCCCCCCTTCGGGACAAGAACACCGGGGAGCTGTTTTTT.

The V and J genes are TRBV20-1 and TRBJ2-3; D is undetermined. Germline lookup yields CDR1 DFQATT and CDR2 SNEGSKA (reference sequence). The CDR3 spans 13 residues. The V and J ends lost 1 base and 7 bases respectively, with 12 bases between them. The CDR3 DNA follows: TGCAGTGCTAGAGGAGCCTATCATCATACGCAGTATTTT. This sequence encodes CSARGAYHHTQYF.

This clonotype has more than one count but fewer than ten. The chain joins TRBV2 to TRBJ2-7, with D perhaps assigned TRBD1 or TRBD2 (6 bases each). Trimming took 2 bases from V and 4 from J, leaving 12 bases between them. CDR1 SNHLY and CDR2 FYNNEI come from the germline V gene. The CDR3 runs to 14 residues. The CDR3 bases are TGTGCCAGCAGTGAACAGGGGACTTTATACGAGCAGTACTTC. Translation: CASSEQGTLYEQYF.

The chain joins TRBV28 to TRBJ1-5; D is perhaps TRBD1 (6 bases). Germline-derived CDR1 and CDR2 are MDHEN and SYDVKM. Trimming cost V 3 bases and J 4 bases, with 13 bases left between them. The CDR3 contains 15 residues. CDR3 sequence (DNA): TGTGCCAGCAGTTTCCGGTGGCAGGGGAATCAGCCCCAGCATTTT. This encodes CASSFRWQGNQPQHF.

This chain joins TRBV5-6 and TRBJ1-3; D not resolved. Looked up from germline, CDR1 is SGHDT and CDR2 is YYEEEE. The CDR3 extends over 15 amino acids. V dropped 3 bases and J dropped 7 bases, with 17 bases sitting between them. For the CDR3, the DNA is TGTGCCAGCAGCTCCCCCCATGAATGGAGGAACACCATATATTTT. It specifies CASSSPHEWRNTIYF.

This clonotype appeared many times. V and J are TRBV24-1 and TRBJ1-1, with 7 bases that match TRBD1. CDR1 is KGHDR, CDR2 SFDVKD, per germline. V trimming: 5 bases; J trimming: 0 bases; junction bases outside the gene matches: 8. This CDR3 has 16 residues. This CDR3 is CATSGIGTDMNTEAFF. For the CDR3, the DNA is TGTGCCACCAGTGGTATCGGGACAGATATGAACACTGAAGCTTTCTTT.

V gene TRBV12-5 combines with J gene TRBJ1-2; 7 bases are a match to TRBD1. V gave up 1 base and J gave up 9 bases; unmatched junction bases: 8. Germline lookup yields CDR1 LGHNT and CDR2 FRNRAP. This CDR3 has 14 residues. In DNA, the CDR3 is TGTGCTAGTGGTTTGGATACAGGGGCGGGACGCTACACCTTC. Its translation is CASGLDTGAGRYTF.

This clonotype was seen repeatedly, ten times or more. This rearrangement joins TRBV7-9 to TRBJ1-6, with D perhaps matching TRBD1 (6 bases). Trimming cost V 5 bases and J 1 base, with 9 bases left between them. CDR3 length: 15 amino acids. Germline CDR1 and CDR2: SEHNR and FQNEAQ (reference sequence). CDR3 DNA sequence: TGTGCCAGCAGCCCCGGACAGTCCTATAATTCACCCCTCCACTTT. Its translation: CASSPGQSYNSPLHF. The full variable domain, rest sourced from reference TRBV7-9 and TRBJ1-6, is DTGVSQNPRHKITKRGQNVTFRCDPISEHNRLYWYRQTLGQGPEFLTYFQNEAQLEKSRLLSDRFSAERPKGSFSTLEIQRTEQGDSAMYLCASSPGQSYNSPLHFGNGTRLTVT.

This rearrangement joins TRBV20-1 to TRBJ1-1; D is ambiguous. This CDR3 is built from 11 residues. Germline V gene sequence: CDR1 DFQATT, CDR2 SNEGSKA (reference sequence). Trimming stripped 0 bases from V and 8 bases from J, with 7 bases between. CDR3 protein: CSARDPGEAFF. CDR3 coding DNA: TGCAGTGCTAGAGATCCGGGCGAAGCTTTCTTT.

V usage is TRBV28 and J usage is TRBJ1-4, with D perhaps TRBD1 (6 bases). Germline V gene lookup returns CDR1 MDHEN and CDR2 SYDVKM. Deletions cut 8 bases from V and 3 bases from J, with 22 bases between. The CDR3 extends over 17 amino acids. CDR3 in DNA: TGTGCCAGCTCAATAATGACACAGGGTAGATCTAATGAAAAACTGTTTTTT. Translating it yields CASSIMTQGRSNEKLFF. Combining the CDR3 with reference TRBV28 and TRBJ1-4 gives the whole variable domain DVKVTQSSRYLVKRTGEKVFLECVQDMDHENMFWYRQDPGLGLRLIYFSYDVKMKEKGDIPEGYSVSREKKERFSLILESASTNQTSMYLCASSIMTQGRSNEKLFFGSGTQLSVL.

At least ten counts were recorded for this clonotype. This chain uses TRBV6-6 with TRBJ1-5; D might be TRBD1 (5 bases). V gave up 0 bases and J gave up 7 bases, with 7 bases separating them. This CDR3 has 13 amino acids. Germline V gene data show CDR1 as MNHNY and CDR2 as SVGAGI (reference sequence). CDR3 sequence (DNA): TGTGCCAGCAGTTACTCAGAGGGGCAGCCCCAGCATTTT. It codes for CASSYSEGQPQHF.

This clonotype was observed many times. The chain uses TRBV24-1 and TRBJ1-2; TRBD1 aligns across 11 bases. CDR3 length: 16 amino acids. V lost 4 bases and J lost 2; bases outside the gene matches: 5. CDR1 and CDR2 (germline): KGHDR, SFDVKD. The CDR3 DNA is TGTGCCACCAGTGACAGGGGACAGGGGGGAAACTATGGCTACACCTTC. Amino acid sequence: CATSDRGQGGNYGYTF.

This clonotype was detected many times. The chain joins TRBV5-1 to TRBJ1-2; D is unresolved. This CDR3 is built from 12 residues. Trimming pared 0 bases from V and 4 bases from J, leaving 4 bases between. CDR1 SGHRS and CDR2 YFSETQ come from the germline V gene. CDR3 in amino acids: CASSLDSYGYTF. CDR3 nucleotide sequence: TGCGCCAGCAGCTTGGACAGCTATGGCTACACCTTC.

This clonotype was detected ten times or more. The rearrangement uses TRBV20-1 and TRBJ2-7, with D uncertain. The CDR3 length is 14 residues. Deletions cut 7 bases from V and 3 bases from J, with 19 bases between. Germline CDR1 DFQATT, CDR2 SNEGSKA (reference sequence). CDR3 sequence: CSVYAGNGGYEQYF. DNA of the CDR3: TGCAGTGTTTATGCAGGTAATGGCGGCTACGAGCAGTACTTC.

This clonotype was seen a handful of times. This chain connects TRBV12-3 or TRBV12-4 to TRBJ2-1, with D maybe TRBD2 (5 bases). Trimming cost V 2 bases and J 7 bases, with 9 bases left between them. The CDR3 runs 13 residues. This CDR3 reads CASSLSGRNEQFF. In nucleotides, the CDR3 is TGTGCCAGCAGTTTATCGGGAAGGAATGAGCAGTTCTTC.

This clonotype was detected a few times. V gene TRBV20-1 combines with J gene TRBJ1-5; perhaps TRBD1 as D (6 bases). V lost 5 bases, J lost 6 bases, and 14 bases lay in between. This CDR3 has 13 residues. Germline-derived CDR1 and CDR2 are DFQATT and SNEGSKA (reference sequence). CDR3 nucleotide sequence: TGCAGTGCTTTGAAACAGGGCGGTCAGCCCCAGCATTTT. This gives the protein CSALKQGGQPQHF.

This clonotype was recorded at least ten times. The chain is built from TRBV5-1 and TRBJ1-3; weak D call: TRBD1 (5 bases). The germline V gene has CDR1 SGHRS and CDR2 YFSETQ. V lost 4 bases and J lost 3, with 17 bases in between. The CDR3 loop spans 16 amino acids. This CDR3 is CASSIAGAGFGNTIYF. As DNA, the CDR3 is TGCGCCAGCAGCATCGCGGGAGCAGGGTTTGGAAACACCATATATTTT.

The CDR3 loop reads CASSYPAGTSWNIQYF. As DNA, the CDR3 is TGTGCCAGCAGTTACCCGGCCGGGACTAGCTGGAACATTCAGTACTTC. This sequence joins TRBV6-5 and TRBJ2-4; 9 bases map to TRBD2. The trim removed 2 bases at V and 7 bases at J, leaving 9 bases unmatched. The germline V gene encodes CDR1 MNHEY and CDR2 SVGAGI. This CDR3 has 16 amino acids.

This sequence joins TRBV5-1 and TRBJ1-3; 7 bases match TRBD1. Germline V CDR1 and CDR2: SGHRS, YFSETQ. This CDR3 contains 15 residues. The V gene end was trimmed by 2 bases and the J gene end by 0 bases; junction bases not matched to a gene: 2. The CDR3 loop reads CASSFWDSSGNTIYF. CDR3 nucleotide sequence: TGCGCCAGCAGCTTCTGGGACAGCTCTGGAAACACCATATATTTT.

This chain uses TRBV7-9 with TRBJ2-3, with D maybe TRBD1 (6 bases). Germline V CDR1 and CDR2: SEHNR, FQNEAQ (reference sequence). V was shortened by 6 bases and J by 6 bases, with 10 bases between the two germline ends. CDR3 size: 12 residues. The CDR3 DNA reads as TGTGCCAGCAGGGACAGAGAGGATACGCAGTATTTT. This encodes CASRDREDTQYF.

The chain links TRBV4-3 to TRBJ2-2; 7 nucleotides agree with TRBD1. The length of the CDR3 is 16 residues. Germline CDR1 LGHNA, CDR2 YSLEER. V was clipped by 0 bases and J by 7 bases; unmatched bases: 8. The CDR3 coding sequence is TGCGCCAGCAGCCAAGAATACAGGGGAGCGTACGGGGAGCTGTTTTTT. This codes for CASSQEYRGAYGELFF.

This sequence joins TRBV12-3 or TRBV12-4 and TRBJ2-7; 7 bases match TRBD1. The trim removed 8 bases at V and 2 bases at J, leaving 6 bases unmatched. This CDR3 has 13 residues. CDR3 DNA: TGTGCCAGCGGATTAGGGACAGCCTACGAGCAGTACTTC. Encoded protein: CASGLGTAYEQYF.

The chain has TRBV10-3 and TRBJ2-5; D gene ambiguous. Trimming removed 3 bases at V and 2 bases at J, with 10 bases between. Germline V gene lookup returns CDR1 ENHRY and CDR2 SYGVKD. CDR3 length: 14 residues. In DNA form, the CDR3 reads TGTGCCATCAGTGAACAAACATTGCAAGAGACCCAGTACTTC. Protein product: CAISEQTLQETQYF.

The V gene is TRBV20-1, the J gene TRBJ2-5; no clear D. V was cut by 0 bases and J by 4 bases, with 9 bases left in between. CDR3 size: 13 residues. Germline CDR1 and CDR2: DFQATT and SNEGSKA (reference sequence). CDR3 nucleotides: TGCAGTGCTAGAGATCTAGATGGAGAGACCCAGTACTTC. Encoded protein: CSARDLDGETQYF.

J is TRBJ2-1 and V is TRBV6-6; no clear D. Germline CDR1 and CDR2: MNHNY and SVGAGI (reference sequence). V dropped 3 bases and J dropped 11 bases, with 8 bases sitting between them. The CDR3 covers 11 residues. The CDR3 DNA follows: TGTGCCAGCAGTTATAGTGAGAAGCAGTTCTTC. Its translation: CASSYSEKQFF.